One sample yielded the 17 T cell receptor beta chains listed below, sequenced in a study of blood T cell repertoires in COVID-19. Assay: immunoSEQ multiplex PCR; the TCRdb copy retains only in-frame clones and omits some. The profile shows about 98,000 clones, approximately 79% of them singletons. Sequencing was performed on peripheral blood. These receptor sequences come from a man between 65 and 85 years old with active or convalescent COVID-19.

The genes are TRBV10-2 and TRBJ2-7, with 9 bases lining up with TRBD1. V lost 6 bases to trimming and J lost 5 bases; unmatched junction nucleotides: 14. This CDR3 is 16 amino acids long. Looked up from germline, CDR1 is WSHSY and CDR2 is SAAADI. The CDR3 DNA follows: TGCGCCAGCAGCCCTCTTTGGGGACAGGGTAGGAACGAGCAGTACTTC. Amino acids: CASSPLWGQGRNEQYF.

The chain joins TRBV24-1 to TRBJ1-2; tentatively, D is TRBD1 (5 bases). V was clipped by 6 bases and J by 1 base, with 5 bases between them. Per the germline V gene, CDR1 is KGHDR and CDR2 is SFDVKD. This CDR3 is 12 amino acids long. CDR3 coding DNA: TGTGCCACCAGTCAGGGTAACTATGGCTACACCTTC. Translation gives CATSQGNYGYTF.

The V and J genes are TRBV19 and TRBJ1-4, with 8 bases that match TRBD1. The trim removed 7 bases at V and 6 bases at J, leaving 7 bases unmatched. The CDR3 has 14 amino acids. The germline V gene encodes CDR1 LNHDA and CDR2 SQIVND (reference sequence). CDR3 bases: TGTGCCAGTAAGGACAGGGATTGGCATGAAAAACTGTTTTTT. Its translation: CASKDRDWHEKLFF.

A single count supports this clone. The chain combines TRBV9 with TRBJ2-1; TRBD2 is a possible D gene (6 bases). This CDR3 is built from 13 residues. The ends were cut back, 0 bases at V and 7 bases at J, with 8 bases in the middle. Germline assignment: CDR1 SGDLS and CDR2 YYNGEE. The CDR3 DNA reads as TGTGCCAGCAGCGTAGCTAGCGCTAATGAGCAGTTCTTC. Translation: CASSVASANEQFF.

The chain links TRBV18 to TRBJ2-1, with D maybe TRBD1 (6 bases). Germline lookup yields CDR1 KGHSH and CDR2 LQKENI. Trimming left V 4 bases short and J 0 bases short, with 10 bases between. The CDR3 is 15 residues long. CDR3 residues: CASSQQGYSYNEQFF. As DNA, the CDR3 is TGTGCCAGCTCACAACAGGGTTACTCCTACAATGAGCAGTTCTTC. The full variable domain, with the rest looked up from reference TRBV18 and TRBJ2-1, is NAGVMQNPRHLVRRRGQEARLRCSPMKGHSHVYWYRQLPEEGLKFMVYLQKENIIDESGMPKERFSAEFPKEGPSILRIQQVVRGDSAAYFCASSQQGYSYNEQFFGPGTRLTVL.

The chain is built from TRBV10-3 and TRBJ1-2, with 10 bases aligning to TRBD1. The germline V gene encodes CDR1 ENHRY and CDR2 SYGVKD. The CDR3 has 15 residues. V lost 0 bases to trimming and J lost 4 bases; unmatched junction nucleotides: 2. The chain's CDR3 is CAISESTGGSYGYTF. DNA for the CDR3: TGTGCCATCAGTGAGTCGACAGGGGGCTCCTATGGCTACACCTTC.

CDR3: CAWRIRGLGNQPQHF. CDR3 bases: TGTGCCTGGAGAATCAGGGGGTTGGGCAATCAGCCCCAGCATTTT. The chain is built from TRBV30 and TRBJ1-5, with 7 positions matching TRBD1. Germline V gene sequence: CDR1 GTSNPN, CDR2 SVGIG (reference sequence). The V and J ends lost 3 bases and 2 bases, in that order; junction bases with no gene match: 7. CDR3 size: 15 residues.

This clone was found once. V is TRBV4-2 and J is TRBJ2-1, with a tentative D call TRBD2 (6 bases). Trimming removed 0 bases at V and 9 bases at J, with 12 bases between. The CDR3 covers 14 residues. The germline CDR1 and CDR2 sequences are LGHNA and YNFKEQ. The CDR3 DNA reads TGTGCCAGCAGCCAAGAGCGACTAGATTTTGAGCAGTTCTTC. This codes for CASSQERLDFEQFF.

The CDR3 region has the DNA TGTGCCAGCAGCGCTGGACTAGCCGTGGCAGATACGCAGTATTTT. Its protein product is CASSAGLAVADTQYF. The V gene is TRBV11-3, the J gene TRBJ2-3; 8 bases are shared with TRBD2. The CDR3 runs to 15 residues. V trimming: 5 bases; J trimming: 4 bases; junction bases outside the gene matches: 8. CDR1 and CDR2 from the germline V gene are SGHNT and YENEEA.

V is TRBV27 and J is TRBJ2-3, with 10 nucleotides matching TRBD1. V lost 5 bases, J lost 0 bases, and 8 bases stayed unmatched. The germline CDR1 and CDR2 sequences are MNHEY and SMNVEV (reference sequence). This CDR3 is 17 amino acids long. This CDR3 reads CASSTNPGQGSTDTQYF. The CDR3 coding sequence is TGTGCCAGCAGTACAAACCCGGGACAGGGGAGCACAGATACGCAGTATTTT.

Comment on this clone: The sample contains more than one DNA sequence encoding this CDR3. The chain recombines TRBV7-9 with TRBJ1-1; TRBD1 matches 7 bases. The junction had 6 bases not matched to a gene; V was cut back by 5 bases and J by 0 bases. Per germline, CDR1 SEHNR and CDR2 FQNEAQ (reference sequence). This CDR3 contains 15 residues. The CDR3 protein is CASSPRTGVNTEAFF. The CDR3, as DNA: TGTGCCAGCAGCCCACGGACAGGAGTGAACACTGAAGCTTTCTTT.

V gene TRBV5-1 combines with J gene TRBJ1-1, with no clear D. The CDR3 extends over 13 amino acids. Germline loops: CDR1 SGHRS, CDR2 YFSETQ. V was shortened by 0 bases and J by 7 bases, with 10 bases between the two germline ends. The CDR3 bases are TGCGCCAGCAGCTTGGAGGTGGGCCATGAAGCTTTCTTT. The encoded protein is CASSLEVGHEAFF.

The V call is TRBV9, the J call TRBJ1-2, with D perhaps TRBD1 (6 bases). The CDR3 spans 15 residues. Germline-derived CDR1 and CDR2 are SGDLS and YYNGEE. Trimming shortened V by 3 bases and J by 0 bases, and 12 bases separated the two germline ends. This chain's CDR3 is CASSEGTPANYGYTF. CDR3 DNA sequence: TGTGCCAGCAGCGAAGGGACACCAGCTAACTATGGCTACACCTTC.

The chain carries TRBV6-1 and TRBJ2-2; TRBD2 matches at 10 bases. CDR3 size: 16 residues. V was pared by 1 base and J by 6 bases, with 5 bases of the junction left unmatched. Germline CDR1 MNHNS, CDR2 SASEGT. CDR3 sequence reads: CASSEGVAGGPGELFF. In DNA form, the CDR3 reads TGTGCCAGCAGTGAAGGGGTAGCGGGGGGCCCCGGGGAGCTGTTTTTT.

The chain uses TRBV19 and TRBJ2-3; TRBD2 might be the D (6 bases). V lost 8 bases and J lost 0, with 12 bases in between. CDR1 and CDR2 from the germline V gene are LNHDA and SQIVND (reference sequence). CDR3 size: 14 residues. The CDR3 region is CASWAGRSTDTQYF. CDR3 nucleotide sequence: TGTGCCAGTTGGGCCGGGAGAAGCACAGATACGCAGTATTTT.

This rearrangement joins TRBV10-3 to TRBJ1-1; no definite D call. Germline V gene lookup returns CDR1 ENHRY and CDR2 SYGVKD. V lost 4 bases, J lost 4 bases, and 10 bases lay in between. The CDR3 totals 13 residues. The CDR3 DNA follows: TGTGCCATCAGTGCTGGGGAGGGCACTGAAGCTTTCTTT. Translation: CAISAGEGTEAFF.

In DNA, the CDR3 is TGTGCCAGCAGTTTAGGGGGGGGAGGTACGCAGTATTTT. Translating it yields CASSLGGGGTQYF. This chain links TRBV12-3 or TRBV12-4 with TRBJ2-3; TRBD2 matches 7 bases. The CDR3 sequence is 13 residues long. Trimming removed 1 base from V and 8 bases from J; junction bases left unmatched: 3.